These 5 T cell receptor beta chains came from one sample sequenced in a study of CD8+CD57+ T cells in acquired aplastic anemia. Profiling of TCR beta VDJ combinations and CDR3 sequences used genomic DNA as template. TCRdb called the reads again in MiXCR, with one record for every CDR3 protein. Here the sample spans about 54,000 distinct CDR3 sequences, around 50% being singletons. The patients chosen for sequencing had shown expansion of CD8+CD57+ cells (detected by flow cytometry). The sequencing input was sorted CD4+, CD8+, or CD8+CD57+ T cells (not recorded which) from PBMCs. The receptor source for this set is a human donor with aplastic anemia.

The chain uses TRBV9 and TRBJ2-7; D unresolved. This CDR3 comprises 16 residues. V dropped 0 bases and J dropped 6 bases, with 19 bases sitting between them. From germline, CDR1 is SGDLS and CDR2 YYNGEE. The CDR3 loop reads CASSVASTTITGEQYF. CDR3 nucleotides: TGTGCCAGCAGCGTAGCCTCCACGACGATCACGGGCGAGCAGTACTTC.

This clonotype is labeled medium-sized. V and J are TRBV15 and TRBJ1-2, with D unresolved. The CDR3 spans 15 residues. V lost 0 bases and J lost 2, with 10 bases in between. Germline V gene sequence: CDR1 LNHNV, CDR2 YYDKDF (reference sequence). This CDR3 is CATSRDHLRNYGYTF. DNA for the CDR3: TGTGCCACCAGCAGAGATCATCTGAGAAACTATGGCTACACCTTC.

The V and J genes are TRBV9 and TRBJ2-7; 7 bases align to TRBD1. The CDR3 length is 13 residues. J gave up 5 bases and V 3 bases, and 5 bases lay outside the gene matches. Germline CDR1 is SGDLS and CDR2 is YYNGEE. The CDR3 loop reads CASSGQGVDEQYF. In DNA form, the CDR3 reads TGTGCCAGCAGCGGACAGGGTGTGGACGAGCAGTACTTC.

This clonotype appeared many times. The chain recombines TRBV11-2 with TRBJ2-1; TRBD2 matches 15 bases. This CDR3 has 15 residues. V dropped 3 bases and J dropped 10; count of bases not matched to a gene: 4. Germline V gene lookup returns CDR1 SGHAT and CDR2 FQNNGV. The CDR3 here is CASSFMGTSGGEQFF. CDR3 sequence (DNA): TGTGCCAGCAGCTTCATGGGGACTAGCGGGGGGGAGCAGTTCTTC.

Concerning this clonotype itself: One end of the junction varies from germline; a read error may be responsible. The chain uses TRBV20-1 and TRBJ2-1; TRBD2 aligns across 8 bases. CDR3 length: 14 amino acids. Per the germline V gene, CDR1 is DFQATT and CDR2 is SNEGSKA (reference sequence). As DNA, the CDR3 is TGCAGTACTAAGGAGCGGGGGCCTTACAGTGAGCAGTTCTTC. Amino acids: CSTKERGPYSEQFF.